The rows below give T cell receptor beta chains drawn from one sample of a study of OX40 agonist ivuxolimab in advanced cancers. Clones were sequenced by immunoSEQ multiplex PCR, and TCRdb holds only the in-frame ones, with some missing. The sample lists about 77,000 clones; roughly 86% were seen once. The material was CD4+ or CD8+ T cells sorted from blood, obtained in a trial of the OX40 agonist ivuxolimab. The receptors here all came from an adult with an advanced solid tumor such as melanoma, head and neck, liver or kidney cancer. Each CDR3 is given with its conserved first and last residue. The D gene is left open where the match is weak. Rows may omit the clone size; those that give it use once, few, many or a size class.

V gene: TRBV2; J gene: TRBJ1-2; clone size: .; D gene: .; CDR3 protein: CASSEGPQGYGYTF; CDR3 DNA: TGTGCCAGCAGTGAGGGCCCCCAGGGGTATGGCTACACCTTC
V gene: TRBV5-1; J gene: TRBJ2-5; clone size: .; D gene: .; CDR3 protein: CASSLGLAPEETQYF; CDR3 DNA: TGCGCCAGCAGCTTGGGGCTAGCGCCTGAAGAGACCCAGTACTTC
V gene: TRBV29-1; J gene: TRBJ1-5; clone size: .; D gene: TRBD1; CDR3 protein: CSVLDRGTNQPQHF; CDR3 DNA: TGCAGCGTTCTGGACAGGGGGACCAATCAGCCCCAGCATTTT
V gene: TRBV5-4; J gene: TRBJ2-2; clone size: .; D gene: TRBD2; CDR3 protein: CASSLASGAAGELFF; CDR3 DNA: TGTGCCAGCAGCTTGGCAAGCGGGGCGGCCGGGGAGCTGTTTTTT
V gene: TRBV5-6; J gene: TRBJ2-1; clone size: .; D gene: TRBD2; CDR3 protein: CASSLVLAGDQDNEQFF; CDR3 DNA: TGTGCCAGCAGCTTGGTCCTAGCGGGAGATCAGGACAATGAGCAGTTCTTC
V gene: TRBV6-6; J gene: TRBJ2-7; clone size: once; D gene: TRBD2; CDR3 protein: CASSYNIGGGYEQYF; CDR3 DNA: TGTGCCAGCAGTTACAACATCGGGGGGGGCTACGAGCAGTACTTC
V gene: TRBV30; J gene: TRBJ2-3; clone size: .; D gene: .; CDR3 protein: CAWRRQSTDTQYF; CDR3 DNA: TGTGCCTGGAGACGACAGAGCACAGATACGCAGTATTTT
V gene: TRBV2; J gene: TRBJ2-3; clone size: .; D gene: .; CDR3 protein: CATPGVETDTQYF; CDR3 DNA: TGTGCCACCCCGGGAGTAGAGACAGATACGCAGTATTTT
V gene: TRBV5-1; J gene: TRBJ1-3; clone size: .; D gene: .; CDR3 protein: CASSLAGNSGNTIYF; CDR3 DNA: TGCGCCAGCAGCTTGGCAGGGAACTCTGGAAACACCATATATTTT
V gene: TRBV7-9; J gene: TRBJ1-3; clone size: .; D gene: .; CDR3 protein: CASSLAGAENTIYF; CDR3 DNA: TGTGCCAGCAGCTTAGCCGGGGCGGAAAACACCATATATTTT
V gene: TRBV25-1; J gene: TRBJ2-1; clone size: .; D gene: TRBD1; CDR3 protein: CASSEGQVYVEQFF; CDR3 DNA: TGTGCCAGCAGTGAAGGACAGGTTTATGTTGAGCAGTTCTTC
V gene: TRBV28; J gene: TRBJ1-2; clone size: .; D gene: TRBD1; CDR3 protein: CATRFGPGTGFSEWYGYTF; CDR3 DNA: TGTGCCACCCGATTTGGTCCCGGGACAGGGTTTTCAGAGTGGTATGGCTACACCTTC
V gene: TRBV11-2; J gene: TRBJ2-5; clone size: .; D gene: TRBD2; CDR3 protein: CASSPESLRGAKTQYF; CDR3 DNA: TGTGCCAGCAGCCCCGAGAGCTTGCGGGGGGCAAAGACCCAGTACTTC
V gene: TRBV10-3; J gene: TRBJ2-1; clone size: .; D gene: TRBD2; CDR3 protein: CATRPGLADYNEQFF; CDR3 DNA: TGTGCCACCAGACCGGGACTAGCGGACTACAATGAGCAGTTCTTC
V gene: TRBV5-1; J gene: TRBJ2-1; clone size: .; D gene: TRBD2; CDR3 protein: CASSFAVAGGMKEQFF; CDR3 DNA: TGCGCCAGCAGCTTCGCCGTAGCGGGGGGGATGAAAGAGCAGTTCTTC
V gene: TRBV5-1; J gene: TRBJ2-7; clone size: .; D gene: .; CDR3 protein: CASSLTAEAGDGEQYF; CDR3 DNA: TGCGCCAGCAGCTTGACAGCGGAGGCAGGGGATGGCGAGCAGTACTTC
V gene: TRBV5-6; J gene: TRBJ1-5; clone size: .; D gene: TRBD1; CDR3 protein: CASSLDRGRDSNQPQHF; CDR3 DNA: TGTGCCAGCAGCTTGGACAGGGGGCGGGATAGCAATCAGCCCCAGCATTTT
V gene: TRBV29-1; J gene: TRBJ2-1; clone size: .; D gene: TRBD1; CDR3 protein: CSARQGDADEQFF; CDR3 DNA: TGCAGCGCCAGACAGGGGGATGCTGATGAGCAGTTCTTC
V gene: TRBV29-1; J gene: TRBJ2-3; clone size: .; D gene: .; CDR3 protein: CSVARELTDTQYF; CDR3 DNA: TGCAGCGTTGCGCGGGAACTCACAGATACGCAGTATTTT
V gene: TRBV2; J gene: TRBJ2-7; clone size: .; D gene: .; CDR3 protein: CASSEWGAGHEQYF; CDR3 DNA: TGTGCCAGCAGTGAATGGGGGGCAGGGCACGAGCAGTACTTC
V gene: TRBV2; J gene: TRBJ1-1; clone size: once; D gene: .; CDR3 protein: CASVPGSLNTEAFF; CDR3 DNA: TGTGCCAGCGTGCCGGGCAGCCTAAACACTGAAGCTTTCTTT
V gene: TRBV11-2; J gene: TRBJ2-1; clone size: .; D gene: TRBD2; CDR3 protein: CASSPSGGSYNEQFF; CDR3 DNA: TGTGCCAGCAGCCCTAGCGGGGGGTCCTACAATGAGCAGTTCTTC
V gene: TRBV25-1; J gene: TRBJ2-5; clone size: .; D gene: TRBD2; CDR3 protein: CASRGSSGGASGETQYF; CDR3 DNA: TGTGCCAGCAGGGGCAGCAGCGGGGGGGCCTCAGGAGAGACCCAGTACTTC
V gene: TRBV13; J gene: TRBJ1-2; clone size: once; D gene: TRBD1; CDR3 protein: CASSVNRGNNGYTF; CDR3 DNA: TGTGCCAGCAGCGTCAACAGGGGGAACAATGGCTACACCTTC
V gene: TRBV9; J gene: TRBJ2-7; clone size: once; D gene: .; CDR3 protein: CASSGGATGEQYF; CDR3 DNA: TGTGCCAGCAGCGGTGGGGCGACCGGGGAGCAGTACTTC
V gene: TRBV10-3; J gene: TRBJ1-2; clone size: .; D gene: .; CDR3 protein: CAISVSTNYGYTF; CDR3 DNA: TGTGCCATCAGTGTCAGTACTAACTATGGCTACACCTTC
V gene: TRBV6-1; J gene: TRBJ2-7; clone size: .; D gene: TRBD1; CDR3 protein: CASSTQGTGGVGQYF; CDR3 DNA: TGTGCCAGCAGTACCCAAGGGACAGGGGGAGTAGGGCAGTACTTC
V gene: TRBV4-2; J gene: TRBJ2-5; clone size: .; D gene: .; CDR3 protein: CASSLGYQETQYF; CDR3 DNA: TGTGCCAGCAGCCTGGGGTATCAAGAGACCCAGTACTTC
V gene: TRBV12-5; J gene: TRBJ2-1; clone size: .; D gene: TRBD1; CDR3 protein: CASGEGQGDYNEQFF; CDR3 DNA: TGTGCTAGTGGAGAAGGACAGGGAGACTACAATGAGCAGTTCTTC
V gene: TRBV18; J gene: TRBJ1-3; clone size: .; D gene: .; CDR3 protein: CASSPNEKGPIYF; CDR3 DNA: TGTGCCAGCTCACCAAACGAGAAGGGCCCCATATATTTT
V gene: TRBV7-2; J gene: TRBJ2-7; clone size: .; D gene: .; CDR3 protein: CASSSLGGIKQYF; CDR3 DNA: TGTGCCAGCAGCTCCCTCGGCGGGATCAAGCAGTACTTC
V gene: TRBV18; J gene: TRBJ1-6; clone size: .; D gene: .; CDR3 protein: CASSPFSPALGANSPLHF; CDR3 DNA: TGTGCCAGCTCACCCTTCTCTCCAGCTTTGGGGGCTAATTCACCCCTCCACTTT
V gene: TRBV7-6; J gene: TRBJ1-1; clone size: .; D gene: .; CDR3 protein: CASSSQMNTEAFF; CDR3 DNA: TGTGCCAGCAGCTCACAGATGAACACTGAAGCTTTCTTT
V gene: TRBV14; J gene: TRBJ2-7; clone size: .; D gene: .; CDR3 protein: CASSQDYREPYEQYF; CDR3 DNA: TGTGCCAGCAGCCAAGACTACCGGGAACCCTACGAGCAGTACTTC
V gene: TRBV4-2; J gene: TRBJ2-1; clone size: .; D gene: .; CDR3 protein: CASSQGGLAVENEQFF; CDR3 DNA: TGTGCCAGCAGCCAAGGGGGGCTAGCGGTTGAAAATGAGCAGTTCTTC
V gene: TRBV5-4; J gene: TRBJ2-4; clone size: .; D gene: .; CDR3 protein: CASSWGTDRENIQYF; CDR3 DNA: TGTGCCAGCAGCTGGGGGACGGATCGGGAAAACATTCAGTACTTC
V gene: TRBV6-4; J gene: TRBJ2-3; clone size: .; D gene: TRBD2; CDR3 protein: CASSSQPGTSPTQYF; CDR3 DNA: TGTGCCAGCAGTTCCCAACCGGGGACTAGTCCAACGCAGTATTTT
V gene: TRBV5-1; J gene: TRBJ1-1; clone size: .; D gene: .; CDR3 protein: CASSLGQMNTEAFF; CDR3 DNA: TGCGCCAGCAGCTTGGGGCAGATGAACACTGAAGCTTTCTTT
V gene: TRBV6-1; J gene: TRBJ1-5; clone size: .; D gene: .; CDR3 protein: CASSGRDGNQPQHF; CDR3 DNA: TGTGCCAGCAGTGGCCGGGACGGCAATCAGCCCCAGCATTTT
V gene: TRBV5-1; J gene: TRBJ2-3; clone size: .; D gene: TRBD2; CDR3 protein: CASSSRLASTDTQYF; CDR3 DNA: TGCGCCAGCAGCTCCCGACTAGCGAGCACAGATACGCAGTATTTT
V gene: TRBV4-1; J gene: TRBJ2-3; clone size: .; D gene: TRBD2; CDR3 protein: CASSQDGTGVAGAGDTQYF; CDR3 DNA: TGCGCCAGCAGCCAAGATGGGACTGGTGTAGCGGGAGCCGGAGATACGCAGTATTTT
V gene: TRBV18; J gene: TRBJ1-1; clone size: .; D gene: TRBD1; CDR3 protein: CASSPIMLAGGLIKTTEAFF; CDR3 DNA: TGTGCCAGCTCACCTATAATGTTGGCAGGGGGCCTCATCAAGACCACTGAAGCTTTCTTT
V gene: TRBV6-5; J gene: TRBJ2-2; clone size: .; D gene: .; CDR3 protein: CASSVSGELFF; CDR3 DNA: TGTGCCAGCAGCGTCAGCGGGGAGCTGTTTTTT
V gene: TRBV5-1; J gene: TRBJ2-3; clone size: .; D gene: TRBD2; CDR3 protein: CASSPRLAHTDTQYF; CDR3 DNA: TGCGCCAGCAGCCCACGACTAGCCCACACAGATACGCAGTATTTT
V gene: TRBV5-6; J gene: TRBJ2-1; clone size: .; D gene: .; CDR3 protein: CASSFAGSAYNEQFF; CDR3 DNA: TGTGCCAGCAGTTTCGCCGGGTCGGCCTACAATGAGCAGTTCTTC
V gene: TRBV7-6; J gene: TRBJ1-1; clone size: once; D gene: .; CDR3 protein: CASSLSGEHTNTEAFF; CDR3 DNA: TGTGCCAGCAGCTTATCCGGGGAACACACGAACACTGAAGCTTTCTTT
V gene: TRBV27; J gene: TRBJ1-1; clone size: .; D gene: .; CDR3 protein: CASSTRRDTEAFF; CDR3 DNA: TGTGCCAGCAGTACACGGAGGGACACTGAAGCTTTCTTT
V gene: TRBV2; J gene: TRBJ2-4; clone size: .; D gene: .; CDR3 protein: CASSPRVLKENIQYF; CDR3 DNA: TGTGCCAGCAGCCCTCGGGTTCTTAAGGAAAACATTCAGTACTTC
V gene: TRBV5-1; J gene: TRBJ2-5; clone size: .; D gene: TRBD2; CDR3 protein: CASSPRAGGGETQYF; CDR3 DNA: TGCGCCAGCAGCCCCCGAGCGGGGGGAGGGGAGACCCAGTACTTC
V gene: TRBV29-1; J gene: TRBJ2-2; clone size: .; D gene: .; CDR3 protein: CSAGSGQMGGKLFF; CDR3 DNA: TGCAGCGCCGGATCGGGACAAATGGGGGGAAAGCTGTTTTTT
V gene: TRBV5-1; J gene: TRBJ1-5; clone size: few; D gene: .; CDR3 protein: CASRPQHF; CDR3 DNA: TGCGCCAGCAGGCCCCAGCATTTT
V gene: TRBV5-1; J gene: TRBJ1-1; clone size: .; D gene: .; CDR3 protein: CASQGEGTEAFF; CDR3 DNA: TGCGCCAGCCAGGGTGAGGGCACTGAAGCTTTCTTT
V gene: TRBV18; J gene: TRBJ1-1; clone size: .; D gene: TRBD1; CDR3 protein: CASSPPGQGARAFF; CDR3 DNA: TGTGCCAGCTCACCACCCGGACAGGGGGCGCGGGCTTTCTTT
V gene: TRBV30; J gene: TRBJ1-5; clone size: .; D gene: TRBD1; CDR3 protein: CAWSPAGQTGQPQHF; CDR3 DNA: TGTGCCTGGAGTCCAGCGGGACAGACAGGTCAGCCCCAGCATTTT